This T cell receptor (beta chain) was retrieved from a study of OX40 agonist ivuxolimab in advanced cancers. For the study at large: There were three patients with partial responses, one having hepatocellular carcinoma and two cutaneous melanoma.

Drawing of blood for sampling happened at baseline, at cycle 4 day 1, and at cycle 7 day 1. The CDR3 spans 14 residues. Trimming left V 4 bases short and J 4 bases short, with 13 bases between. Germline CDR1 and CDR2: SGHDT and YYEEEE. Study-wide findings and caveats: Low levels of normalized T-cell clonal expansion also appeared in some nonresponders. Both CD4+ and CD8+ T cell populations in blood had undergone clonal expansion by week 6 at 0.1 to 3.0 mg/kg.

Clones were sequenced by immunoSEQ multiplex PCR, and TCRdb holds only the in-frame ones, with some missing. The sample shows fewer than 60,000 clones, roughly 80% of them seen only once. In its sample, this clone was seen once. What it binds is unknown. This TCR derives from an adult with an advanced solid tumor such as melanoma, head and neck, liver or kidney cancer. This chain connects TRBV5-6 to TRBJ2-3, with D unclear. Sequencing was performed on CD4+ or CD8+ T cells sorted from blood, taken in a trial of the OX40 agonist ivuxolimab. CDR3 protein: CASSPADWADTQYF. CDR3 nucleotide sequence: TGTGCCAGCAGCCCGGCCGACTGGGCAGATACGCAGTATTTT.